Listed below are T cell receptor beta chains from one sample, sequenced in a study of blood T cell repertoires in COVID-19. Here immunoSEQ multiplex PCR was the method, and the copy in TCRdb shows in-frame clones only, minus some. The sample has roughly 230,000 clones, roughly 84% seen once; the top ten hold around 3.6%. Sequences were obtained from PBMCs or T cells enriched from blood (not recorded which). These receptors were obtained from a man in his fifties who had recovered from COVID-19. Each CDR3 is given with its conserved first and last residue. The D gene is left open where the match is weak. Size is omitted from some rows. Given values are once, few, many or a class for expanded clones.

NA	NA	TRBV6-5	TRBJ1-6	CASREGGLNSPLHF	TGTGCCAGCAGGGAGGGGGGGTTGAATTCACCCCTCCACTTT
TRBD2	NA	TRBV19	TRBJ2-1	CASSIANQGLAGGYEQFF	TGTGCCAGTAGTATAGCGAACCAGGGACTAGCGGGAGGCTATGAGCAGTTCTTC
NA	once	TRBV3-1/TRBV3-2	TRBJ2-7	CASSRRQTGRDEQYF	TGTGCCAGCAGCCGGCGTCAAACAGGGCGCGACGAGCAGTACTTC
TRBD1	NA	TRBV15	TRBJ1-3	CATSSRDSYSGNTIYF	TGTGCCACCAGCAGCCGGGACAGCTACTCTGGAAACACCATATATTTT
NA	NA	TRBV20-1	TRBJ1-5	CSASAGLNQPQHF	TGCAGTGCTAGTGCAGGGCTCAATCAGCCCCAGCATTTT
TRBD1	NA	TRBV11-3	TRBJ1-1	CASSLVAGGDTEAFF	TGTGCCAGCAGCTTAGTAGCAGGGGGCGATACTGAAGCTTTCTTT
TRBD1	once	TRBV19	TRBJ1-5	CATQTRTGGAQGNQPQHF	TGTGCCACACAAACCAGGACAGGGGGCGCCCAAGGCAATCAGCCCCAGCATTTT
NA	NA	TRBV7-2	TRBJ2-1	CASSLEGGLYNEQFF	TGTGCCAGCAGCTTAGAAGGAGGGCTCTACAATGAGCAGTTCTTC
TRBD2	NA	TRBV7-7	TRBJ2-2	CASREAGANTGELFF	TGTGCTAGCAGGGAGGCGGGGGCGAACACCGGGGAGCTGTTTTTT
TRBD2	NA	TRBV7-3	TRBJ2-7	CASSLTGLDSKEQYF	TGTGCCAGCAGCTTAACGGGACTAGACTCGAAGGAGCAGTACTTC
TRBD1	NA	TRBV7-3	TRBJ2-1	CASSPTGTPSNEQFF	TGTGCCAGCAGCCCGACAGGGACACCGTCCAATGAGCAGTTCTTC
TRBD1	NA	TRBV5-1	TRBJ1-4	CASSFAASDRGSLNEKLFF	TGCGCCAGCAGCTTTGCGGCCTCTGACAGGGGGTCTCTTAATGAAAAACTGTTTTTT
NA	NA	TRBV7-2	TRBJ1-1	CASSSEILNTEAFF	TGTGCCAGCAGCTCCGAGATTTTGAACACTGAAGCTTTCTTT
NA	NA	TRBV6-4	TRBJ2-2	CASSEVAGTGELFF	TGTGCCAGCAGTGAGGTGGCAGGCACCGGGGAGCTGTTTTTT
TRBD1	NA	TRBV11-2	TRBJ2-1	CASRLPGQGFFF	TGTGCCAGCAGATTACCGGGACAGGGGTTTTTCTTC
TRBD1	NA	TRBV7-2	TRBJ2-3	CASSEWTGKMTDTQYF	TGTGCCAGCAGCGAATGGACAGGGAAGATGACAGATACGCAGTATTTT
NA	NA	TRBV7-8	TRBJ1-4	CASSLGGTSGEKLFF	TGTGCCAGCAGCTTAGGCGGGACGTCGGGTGAAAAACTGTTTTTT
NA	NA	TRBV7-2	TRBJ1-4	CASSLFLSRTEDEKLFF	TGTGCCAGCAGCTTATTCCTCTCCCGCACGGAGGATGAAAAACTGTTTTTT